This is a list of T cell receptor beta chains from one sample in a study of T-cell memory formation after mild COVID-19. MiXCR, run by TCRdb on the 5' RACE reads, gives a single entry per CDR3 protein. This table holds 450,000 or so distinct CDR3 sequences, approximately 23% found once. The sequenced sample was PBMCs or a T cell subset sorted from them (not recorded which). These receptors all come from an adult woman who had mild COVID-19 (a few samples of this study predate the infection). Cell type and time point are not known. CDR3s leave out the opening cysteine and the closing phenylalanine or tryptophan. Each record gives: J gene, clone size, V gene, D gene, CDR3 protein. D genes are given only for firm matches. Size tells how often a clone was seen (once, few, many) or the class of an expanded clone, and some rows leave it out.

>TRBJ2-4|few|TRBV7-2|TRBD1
ASSVRDSSGAKNIQY
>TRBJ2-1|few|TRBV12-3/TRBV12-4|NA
ASSFPPYGTYNEQF
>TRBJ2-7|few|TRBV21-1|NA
ASSYGLAGAIYEQY
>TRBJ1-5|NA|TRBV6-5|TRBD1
ASSYRQGGRQPQH
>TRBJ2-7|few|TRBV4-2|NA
ASSLDRPRSYEQY
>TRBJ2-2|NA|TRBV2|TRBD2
ASSVVAGVVDTGELF
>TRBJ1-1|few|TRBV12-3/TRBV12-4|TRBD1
ASTKDRAMNTEAF
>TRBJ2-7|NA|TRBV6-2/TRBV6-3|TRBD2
ATYSGTSIYEQY
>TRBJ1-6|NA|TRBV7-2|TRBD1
ASSLAAQGDFNSPLH
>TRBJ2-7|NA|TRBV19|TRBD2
ASSIRLAGYEQY
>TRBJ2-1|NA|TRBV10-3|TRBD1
AISAGTGGKQF
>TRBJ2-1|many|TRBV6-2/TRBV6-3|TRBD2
AGNPGLAGEGYNEQF
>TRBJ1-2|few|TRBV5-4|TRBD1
ASSRSNDRANYGYT
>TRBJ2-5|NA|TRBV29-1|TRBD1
SVVAGTAQETQY